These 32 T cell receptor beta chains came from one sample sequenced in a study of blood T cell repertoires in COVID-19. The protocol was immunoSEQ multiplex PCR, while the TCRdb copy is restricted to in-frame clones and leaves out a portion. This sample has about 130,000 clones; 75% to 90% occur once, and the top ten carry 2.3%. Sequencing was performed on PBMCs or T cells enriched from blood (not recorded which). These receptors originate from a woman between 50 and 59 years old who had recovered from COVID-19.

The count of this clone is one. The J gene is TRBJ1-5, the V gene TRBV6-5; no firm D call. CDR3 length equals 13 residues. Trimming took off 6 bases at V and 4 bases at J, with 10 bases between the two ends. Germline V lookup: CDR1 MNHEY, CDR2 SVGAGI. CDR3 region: CASRQAWNQPQHF. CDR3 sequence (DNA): TGTGCCAGCAGGCAGGCGTGGAATCAGCCCCAGCATTTT.

The CDR3 reads CASSVDGETQYF. The CDR3 DNA reads as TGTGCCAGCAGCGTAGACGGTGAGACCCAGTACTTC. J is TRBJ2-5 and V is TRBV9; D gene unclear. V lost 0 bases and J 5 bases, leaving 5 bases between the germline ends. The CDR3 has 12 residues. Per germline, CDR1 SGDLS and CDR2 YYNGEE.

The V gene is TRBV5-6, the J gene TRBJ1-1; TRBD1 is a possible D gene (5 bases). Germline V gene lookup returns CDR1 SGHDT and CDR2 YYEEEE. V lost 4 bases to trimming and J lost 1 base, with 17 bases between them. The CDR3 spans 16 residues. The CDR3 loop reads CASSSWRGTQNTEAFF. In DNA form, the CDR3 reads TGTGCCAGCAGCAGCTGGCGGGGGACGCAGAACACTGAAGCTTTCTTT.

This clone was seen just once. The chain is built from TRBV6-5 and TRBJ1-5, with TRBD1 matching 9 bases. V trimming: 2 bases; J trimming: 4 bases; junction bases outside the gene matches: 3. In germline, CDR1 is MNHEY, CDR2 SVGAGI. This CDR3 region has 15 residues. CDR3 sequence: CASSYGQGWNQPQHF. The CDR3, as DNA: TGTGCCAGCAGTTACGGACAGGGGTGGAATCAGCCCCAGCATTTT.

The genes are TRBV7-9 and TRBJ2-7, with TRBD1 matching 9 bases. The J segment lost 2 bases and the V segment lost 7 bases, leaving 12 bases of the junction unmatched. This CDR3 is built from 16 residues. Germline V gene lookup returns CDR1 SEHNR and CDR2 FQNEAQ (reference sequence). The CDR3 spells CASTTSRTGDTYEQYF. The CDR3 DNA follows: TGTGCCAGCACCACCTCGAGGACAGGGGATACCTACGAGCAGTACTTC.

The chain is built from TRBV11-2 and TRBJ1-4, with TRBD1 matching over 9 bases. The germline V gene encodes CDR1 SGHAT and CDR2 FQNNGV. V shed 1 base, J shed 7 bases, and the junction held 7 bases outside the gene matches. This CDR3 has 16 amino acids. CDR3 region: CASSLVGGTGSEKLFF. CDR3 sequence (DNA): TGTGCCAGCAGCTTAGTCGGGGGGACAGGGAGTGAAAAACTGTTTTTT.

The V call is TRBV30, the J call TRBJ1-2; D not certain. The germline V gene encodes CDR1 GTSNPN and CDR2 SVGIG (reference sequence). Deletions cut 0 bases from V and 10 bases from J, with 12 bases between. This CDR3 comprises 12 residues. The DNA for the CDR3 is TGTGCCTGGAGTGTGGGCAGCTTTTTCTACACCTTC. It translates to CAWSVGSFFYTF.

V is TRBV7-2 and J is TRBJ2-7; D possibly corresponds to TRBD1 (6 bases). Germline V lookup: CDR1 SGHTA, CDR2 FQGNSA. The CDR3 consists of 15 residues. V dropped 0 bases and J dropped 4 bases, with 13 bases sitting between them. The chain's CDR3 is CASSLAGQSKYEQYF. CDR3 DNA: TGTGCCAGCAGCTTAGCGGGACAATCCAAATACGAGCAGTACTTC.

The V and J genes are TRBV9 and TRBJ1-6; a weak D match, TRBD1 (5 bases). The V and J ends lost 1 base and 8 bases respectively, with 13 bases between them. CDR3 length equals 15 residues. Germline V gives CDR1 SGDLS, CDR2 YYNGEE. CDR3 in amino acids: CASSVMGEGYSPLHF. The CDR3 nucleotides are TGTGCCAGCAGCGTAATGGGGGAGGGCTATTCACCCCTCCACTTT.

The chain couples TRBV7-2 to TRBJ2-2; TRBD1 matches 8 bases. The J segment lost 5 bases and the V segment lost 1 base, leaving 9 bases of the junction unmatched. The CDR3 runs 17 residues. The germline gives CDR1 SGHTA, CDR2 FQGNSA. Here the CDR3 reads CASSLVSRQGRTGELFF. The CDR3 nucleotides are TGTGCCAGCAGCTTAGTAAGCCGACAGGGGAGGACCGGGGAGCTGTTTTTT.

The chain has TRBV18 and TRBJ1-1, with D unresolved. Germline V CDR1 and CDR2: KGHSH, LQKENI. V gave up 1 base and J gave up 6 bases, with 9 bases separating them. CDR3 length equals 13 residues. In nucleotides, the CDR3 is TGTGCCAGCTCACCACTCTTCCAGGCTGAAGCTTTCTTT. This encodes CASSPLFQAEAFF.

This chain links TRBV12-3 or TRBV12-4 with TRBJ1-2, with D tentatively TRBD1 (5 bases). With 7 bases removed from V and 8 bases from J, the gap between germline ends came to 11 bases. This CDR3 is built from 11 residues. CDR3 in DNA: TGTGCCAGCAAACGAAAGGGGGGCTACACCTTC. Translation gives CASKRKGGYTF.

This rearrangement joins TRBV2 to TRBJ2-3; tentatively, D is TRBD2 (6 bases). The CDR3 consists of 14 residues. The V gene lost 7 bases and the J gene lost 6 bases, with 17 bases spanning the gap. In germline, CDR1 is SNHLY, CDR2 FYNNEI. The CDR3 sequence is CASTTLPGVDTQYF. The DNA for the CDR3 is TGTGCCAGCACTACTCTCCCGGGGGTGGATACGCAGTATTTT. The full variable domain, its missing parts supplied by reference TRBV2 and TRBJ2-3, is EPEVTQTPSHQVTQMGQEVILRCVPISNHLYFYWYRQILGQKVEFLVSFYNNEISEKSEIFDDQFSVERPDGSNFTLKIRSTKLEDSAMYFCASTTLPGVDTQYFGPGTRLTVL.

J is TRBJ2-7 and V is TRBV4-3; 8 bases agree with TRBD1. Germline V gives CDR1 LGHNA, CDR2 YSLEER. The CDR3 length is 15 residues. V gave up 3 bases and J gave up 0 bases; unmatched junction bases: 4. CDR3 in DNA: TGCGCCAGCAGCCAGGACAGGGACAACTCCTACGAGCAGTACTTC. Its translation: CASSQDRDNSYEQYF.

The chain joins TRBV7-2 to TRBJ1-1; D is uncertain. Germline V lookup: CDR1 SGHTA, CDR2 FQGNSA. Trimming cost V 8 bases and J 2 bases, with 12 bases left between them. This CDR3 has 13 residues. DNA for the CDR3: TGTGCCAGCTCCCCCCGGGAAAACACTGAAGCTTTCTTT. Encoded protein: CASSPRENTEAFF.

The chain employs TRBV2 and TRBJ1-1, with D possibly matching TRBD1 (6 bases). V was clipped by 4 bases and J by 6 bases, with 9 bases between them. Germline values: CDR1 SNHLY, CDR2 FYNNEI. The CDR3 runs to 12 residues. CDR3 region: CASSVRTAEAFF. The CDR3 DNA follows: TGTGCCAGCAGTGTCCGGACAGCTGAAGCTTTCTTT.

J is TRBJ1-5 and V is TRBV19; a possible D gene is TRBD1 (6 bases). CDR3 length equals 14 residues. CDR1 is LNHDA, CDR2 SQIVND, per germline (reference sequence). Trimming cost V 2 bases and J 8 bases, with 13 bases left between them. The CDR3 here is CASSITGSGKPQHF. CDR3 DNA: TGTGCCAGTAGTATAACAGGGTCTGGGAAGCCCCAGCATTTT. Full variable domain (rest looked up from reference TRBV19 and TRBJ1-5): DGGITQSPKYLFRKEGQNVTLSCEQNLNHDAMYWYRQDPGQGLRLIYYSQIVNDFQKGDIAEGYSVSREKKESFPLTVTSAQKNPTAFYLCASSITGSGKPQHFGDGTRLSIL.

The CDR3 DNA sequence: TGTGCCAGCAGTTTATCGAATCCTGACACCTACGAGCAGTACTTC. Amino acid sequence: CASSLSNPDTYEQYF. The rearrangement uses TRBV27 and TRBJ2-7; no firm D call. Looked up from germline, CDR1 is MNHEY and CDR2 is SMNVEV (reference sequence). V lost 0 bases and J lost 2, with 11 bases in between. This CDR3 spans 15 amino acids.

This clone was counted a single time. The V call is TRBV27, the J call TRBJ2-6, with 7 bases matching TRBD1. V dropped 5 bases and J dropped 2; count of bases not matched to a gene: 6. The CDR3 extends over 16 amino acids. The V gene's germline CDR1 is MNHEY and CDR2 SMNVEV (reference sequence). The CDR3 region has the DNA TGTGCCAGCAGTGCTGACAGGGCCCCTGGGGCCAACGTCCTGACTTTC. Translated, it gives CASSADRAPGANVLTF.

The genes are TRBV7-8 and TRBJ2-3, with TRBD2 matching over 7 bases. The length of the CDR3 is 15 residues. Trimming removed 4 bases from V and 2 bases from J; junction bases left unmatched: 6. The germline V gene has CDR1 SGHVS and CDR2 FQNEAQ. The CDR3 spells CASSSRAGTTDTQYF. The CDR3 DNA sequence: TGTGCCAGCAGCTCCCGAGCGGGGACCACAGATACGCAGTATTTT.

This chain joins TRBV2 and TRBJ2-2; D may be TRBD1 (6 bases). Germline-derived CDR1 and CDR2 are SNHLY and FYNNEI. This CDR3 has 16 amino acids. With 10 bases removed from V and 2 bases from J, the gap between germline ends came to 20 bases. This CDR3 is CATSSSGTLNTGELFF. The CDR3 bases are TGTGCCACGTCTTCTTCCGGGACACTTAACACCGGGGAGCTGTTTTTT.

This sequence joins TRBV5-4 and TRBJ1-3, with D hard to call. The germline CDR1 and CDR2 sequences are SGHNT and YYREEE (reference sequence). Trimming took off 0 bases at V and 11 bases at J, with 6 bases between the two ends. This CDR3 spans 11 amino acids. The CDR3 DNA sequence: TGTGCCAGCAGCTTGGGGGGAGCCATATATTTT. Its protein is CASSLGGAIYF.

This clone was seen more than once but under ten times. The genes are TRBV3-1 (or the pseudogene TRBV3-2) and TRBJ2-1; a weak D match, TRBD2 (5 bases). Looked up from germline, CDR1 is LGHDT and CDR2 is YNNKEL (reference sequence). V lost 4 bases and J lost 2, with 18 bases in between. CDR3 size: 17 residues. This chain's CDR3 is CASSPSGGARAYNEQFF. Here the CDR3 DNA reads TGTGCCAGCAGCCCCTCCGGAGGCGCACGGGCCTACAATGAGCAGTTCTTC.

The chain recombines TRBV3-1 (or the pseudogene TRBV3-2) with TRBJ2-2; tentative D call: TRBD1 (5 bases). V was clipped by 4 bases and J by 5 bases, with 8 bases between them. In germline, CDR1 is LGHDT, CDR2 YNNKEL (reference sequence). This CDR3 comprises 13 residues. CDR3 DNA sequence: TGTGCCAGCAGCCTAAAGGGGACCGGGGAGCTGTTTTTT. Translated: CASSLKGTGELFF.

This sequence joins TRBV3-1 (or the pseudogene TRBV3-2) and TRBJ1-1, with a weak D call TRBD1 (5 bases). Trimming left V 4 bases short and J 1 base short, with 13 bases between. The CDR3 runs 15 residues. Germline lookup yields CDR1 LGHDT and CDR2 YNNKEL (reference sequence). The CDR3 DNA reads TGTGCCAGCAGCCCGACTTTGACAGCGAACACTGAAGCTTTCTTT. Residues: CASSPTLTANTEAFF.

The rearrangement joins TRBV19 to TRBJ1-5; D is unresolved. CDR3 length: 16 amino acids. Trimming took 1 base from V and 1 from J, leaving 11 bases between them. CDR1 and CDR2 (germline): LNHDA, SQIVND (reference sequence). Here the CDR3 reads CASSIAPRQSNQPQHF. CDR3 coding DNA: TGTGCCAGTAGTATAGCCCCCCGCCAGAGCAATCAGCCCCAGCATTTT.

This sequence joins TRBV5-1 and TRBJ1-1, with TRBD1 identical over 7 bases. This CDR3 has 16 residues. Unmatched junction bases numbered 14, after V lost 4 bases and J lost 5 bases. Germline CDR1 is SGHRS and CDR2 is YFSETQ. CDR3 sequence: CASSIRASAGGTEAFF. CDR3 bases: TGCGCCAGCAGCATTAGGGCCTCCGCAGGGGGAACTGAAGCTTTCTTT.

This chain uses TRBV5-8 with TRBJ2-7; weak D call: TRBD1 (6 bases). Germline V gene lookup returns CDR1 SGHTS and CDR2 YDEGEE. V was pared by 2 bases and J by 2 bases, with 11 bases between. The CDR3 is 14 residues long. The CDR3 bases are TGTGCCAGCAGCTTTTTTACAGGGACCTACGAGCAGTACTTC. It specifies CASSFFTGTYEQYF.

The CDR3, as DNA: TGTGCCAGCAGACAGGGAATGGGCACAGATACGCAGTATTTT. The encoded protein is CASRQGMGTDTQYF. The chain couples TRBV2 to TRBJ2-3; weak D call: TRBD1 (6 bases). Germline values: CDR1 SNHLY, CDR2 FYNNEI. The ends were cut back, 6 bases at V and 1 base at J, with 11 bases in the middle. CDR3 length equals 14 residues.

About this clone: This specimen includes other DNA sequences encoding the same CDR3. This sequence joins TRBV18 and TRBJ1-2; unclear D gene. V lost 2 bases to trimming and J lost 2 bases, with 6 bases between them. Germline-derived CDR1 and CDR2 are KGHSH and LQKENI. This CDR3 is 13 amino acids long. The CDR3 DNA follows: TGTGCCAGCTCACCAACGGGAAACTATGGCTACACCTTC. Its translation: CASSPTGNYGYTF.

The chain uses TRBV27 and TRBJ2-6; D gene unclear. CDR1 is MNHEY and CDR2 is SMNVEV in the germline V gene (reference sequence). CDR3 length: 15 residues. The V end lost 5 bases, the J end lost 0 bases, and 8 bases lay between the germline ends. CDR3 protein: CASSVTVSGANVLTF. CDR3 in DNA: TGTGCCAGCAGTGTCACAGTCTCTGGGGCCAACGTCCTGACTTTC. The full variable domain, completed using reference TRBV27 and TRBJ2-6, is EAQVTQNPRYLITVTGKKLTVTCSQNMNHEYMSWYRQDPGLGLRQIYYSMNVEVTDKGDVPEGYKVSRKEKRNFPLILESPSPNQTSLYFCASSVTVSGANVLTFGAGSRLTVL.

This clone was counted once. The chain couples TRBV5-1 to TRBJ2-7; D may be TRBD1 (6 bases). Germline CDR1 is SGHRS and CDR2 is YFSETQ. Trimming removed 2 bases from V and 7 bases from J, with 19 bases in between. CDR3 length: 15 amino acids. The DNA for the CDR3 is TGCGCCAGCAGCTTAGAAAACAGGGACCTTAGGGAGCAGTACTTC. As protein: CASSLENRDLREQYF.